This TCR beta chain was captured by sequencing in a study of molecular identifiers for immune sequencing clone quantification. This clonotype occurred a few times. Germline V CDR1 and CDR2: SEHNR, FQNEAQ (reference sequence). V was shortened by 5 bases and J by 7 bases, with 12 bases between the two germline ends. The CDR3 has 13 residues. Via MiXCR, TCRdb re-called the PCR reads, giving one row per CDR3 protein. This sample has over 70,000 distinct CDR3 sequences; 20% to 25% occur once, and the top ten carry 0.7% to 0.8%. This sequence joins TRBV7-9 and TRBJ2-1; D not resolved. Sequencing was carried out using naive CD8+ T cells from blood, with Jurkat cell RNA spiked in. The subset is: FACS-sorted CD8+CD4-CCR7+CD45RA+ naive T cells. This receptor was taken from a human donor in good health. Some libraries in this study had Jurkat cell RNA spiked in. CDR3 protein: CASSTSALNEQFF. For the CDR3, the DNA is TGTGCCAGCAGCACCTCCGCCCTAAATGAGCAGTTCTTC.